This entry is about one T cell receptor (beta chain). What it binds is unknown. V was trimmed by 0 bases and J by 2 bases, leaving 13 bases between them. The CDR3 spans 16 residues. Per the germline V gene, CDR1 is SGHRS and CDR2 is YFSETQ. The TCRbeta library was prepared with unique molecular identifiers. TCRdb processed the PCR reads anew with MiXCR; each CDR3 protein has one entry. The repertoire holds 440,000 or so distinct CDR3 sequences, roughly 44% seen once, with about 30% in the top ten. These data originate in a study of T-cell reconstitution after alpha-beta-depleted transplantation in children. Study-wide results and limits: Newly produced T cells mostly accounted for T-cell counts and diversity one year post-transplant. It was surviving recipient T cells and thymic progenitors that gave some patients high TCRbeta diversity at day 60. Two months or so post-transplant, alpha-beta T cells reportedly derived from several hundred expanded graft clones.

The source is a girl aged 2 to 10 with aplastic anemia, due to receive a stem cell transplant. Sequenced material: PBMCs, taken before TCRalphabeta/CD19-depleted stem cell transplant. The chain joins TRBV5-1 to TRBJ2-3, with D possibly matching TRBD2 (5 bases). CDR3 protein: CASSLAGGRNTDTQYF. CDR3 nucleotides: TGCGCCAGCAGCTTGGCCGGAGGACGAAACACAGATACGCAGTATTTT.